The present TCR beta chain was sequenced within a study of blood T cell repertoires in COVID-19. Germline V gene sequence: CDR1 MGHRA, CDR2 YSYEKL. The J segment lost 4 bases and the V segment lost 1 base, leaving 4 bases of the junction unmatched. The CDR3 is 15 residues long. The assay was immunoSEQ multiplex PCR, and TCRdb's table has in-frame clones only and misses some. The sample lists approximately 210,000 clones, roughly 90% occurring once. Sequencing was performed on PBMCs or T cells enriched from blood (not recorded which). The V and J genes are TRBV4-1 and TRBJ2-3; 8 bases match TRBD1. This clonotype was sampled from a young woman who had recovered from COVID-19. The CDR3 DNA reads TGCGCCAGCAGCCAAGCACAGGGGGTGCCAGATACGCAGTATTTT. Residues: CASSQAQGVPDTQYF.